The present TCR beta chain was sequenced within a study of blood T cell repertoires in COVID-19. Study-level information: Samples taken during acute and convalescent COVID-19 were collected in the United States, Italy and Spain. T cells, B-cell-depleted T cells, or PBMCs provided the cDNA or gDNA that served as material.

V lost 5 bases to trimming and J lost 3 bases, with 13 bases between them. In germline, CDR1 is SEHNR, CDR2 FQNEAQ (reference sequence). The CDR3 is 15 amino acids. As originally analysed: Reference gene primer amplification yielded estimated nucleated cell counts. Sequencing used immunoSEQ multiplex PCR; TCRdb keeps in-frame clones, though not all of them. Clonal size and the V and J genes are those of that table, whereas D and trimming came from the DNA. The sample contains 150,000 to 200,000 clones, 86% of which appear only once. The sample taken for sequencing was peripheral blood. The chain uses TRBV7-9 and TRBJ2-2, with D possibly TRBD2 on 6 matching bases. This sequence originates from a woman in her 70s with acute or convalescent COVID-19. The CDR3 spells CASSPGGIYTGELFF. The CDR3 DNA follows: TGTGCCAGCAGCCCCGGAGGGATTTACACCGGGGAGCTGTTTTTT.